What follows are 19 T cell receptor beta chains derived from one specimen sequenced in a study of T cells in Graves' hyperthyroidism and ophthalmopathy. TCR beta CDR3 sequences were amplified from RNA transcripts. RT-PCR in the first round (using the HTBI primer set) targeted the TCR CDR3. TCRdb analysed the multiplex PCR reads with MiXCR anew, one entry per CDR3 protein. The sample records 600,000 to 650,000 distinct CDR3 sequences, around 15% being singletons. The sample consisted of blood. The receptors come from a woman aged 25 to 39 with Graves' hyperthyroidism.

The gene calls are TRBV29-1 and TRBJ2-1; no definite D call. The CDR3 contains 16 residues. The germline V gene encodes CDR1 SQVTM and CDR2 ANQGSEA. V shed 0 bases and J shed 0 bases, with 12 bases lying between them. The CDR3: CSVEESSRSSYNEQFF. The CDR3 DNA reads TGCAGCGTTGAAGAATCATCTCGAAGCTCCTACAATGAGCAGTTCTTC.

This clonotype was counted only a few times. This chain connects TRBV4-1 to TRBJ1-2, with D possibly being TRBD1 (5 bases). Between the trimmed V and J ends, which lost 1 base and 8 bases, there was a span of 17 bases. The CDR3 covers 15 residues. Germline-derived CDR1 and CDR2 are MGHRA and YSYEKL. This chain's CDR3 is CASSQVSRADSGYTF. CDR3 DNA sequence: TGCGCCAGCAGCCAAGTAAGCAGGGCCGATAGCGGCTACACCTTC.

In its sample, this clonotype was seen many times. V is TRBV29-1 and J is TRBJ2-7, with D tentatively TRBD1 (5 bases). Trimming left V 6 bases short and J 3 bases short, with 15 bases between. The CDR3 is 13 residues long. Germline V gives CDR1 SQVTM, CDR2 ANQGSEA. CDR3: CSVLPATDYEQYF. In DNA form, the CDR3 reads TGCAGCGTCCTCCCCGCGACAGACTACGAGCAGTACTTC.

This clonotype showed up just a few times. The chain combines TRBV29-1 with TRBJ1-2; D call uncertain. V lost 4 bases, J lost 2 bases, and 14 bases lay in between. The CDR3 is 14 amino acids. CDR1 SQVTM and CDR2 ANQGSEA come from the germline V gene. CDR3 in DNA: TGCAGCGTTGGGGCAAGTAGGAGAAACTATGGCTACACCTTC. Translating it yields CSVGASRRNYGYTF.

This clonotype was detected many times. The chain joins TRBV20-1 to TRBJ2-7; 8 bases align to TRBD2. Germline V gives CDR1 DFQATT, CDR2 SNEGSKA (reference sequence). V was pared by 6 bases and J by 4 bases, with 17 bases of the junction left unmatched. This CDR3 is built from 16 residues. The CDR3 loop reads CSAPHRAGGSGYEQYF. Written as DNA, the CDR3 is TGCAGTGCACCCCACCGTGCGGGAGGTAGTGGTTACGAGCAGTACTTC.

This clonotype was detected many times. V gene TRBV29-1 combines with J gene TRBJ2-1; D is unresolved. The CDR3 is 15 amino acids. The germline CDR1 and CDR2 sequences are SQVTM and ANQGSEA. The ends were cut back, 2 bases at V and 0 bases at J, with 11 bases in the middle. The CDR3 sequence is CSVEQPPSSYNEQFF. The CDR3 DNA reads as TGCAGCGTTGAACAGCCGCCAAGCTCCTACAATGAGCAGTTCTTC.

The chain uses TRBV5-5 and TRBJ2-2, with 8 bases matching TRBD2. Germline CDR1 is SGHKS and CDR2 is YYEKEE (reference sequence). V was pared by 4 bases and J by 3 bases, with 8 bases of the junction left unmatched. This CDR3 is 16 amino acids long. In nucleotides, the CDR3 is TGTGCCAGCAGCCAGTTCGGGAGGGCATACACCGGGGAGCTGTTTTTT. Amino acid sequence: CASSQFGRAYTGELFF. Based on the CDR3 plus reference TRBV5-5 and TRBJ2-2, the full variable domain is DAGVTQSPTHLIKTRGQQVTLRCSPISGHKSVSWYQQVLGQGPQFIFQYYEKEERGRGNFPDRFSARQFPNYSSELNVNALLLGDSALYLCASSQFGRAYTGELFFGEGSRLTVL.

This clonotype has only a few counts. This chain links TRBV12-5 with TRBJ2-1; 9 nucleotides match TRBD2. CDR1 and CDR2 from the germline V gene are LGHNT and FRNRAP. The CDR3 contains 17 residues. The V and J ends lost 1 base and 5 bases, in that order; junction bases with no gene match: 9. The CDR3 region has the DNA TGTGCTAGTGGTTTGGCTTATAGCGGGAGTACCGACAATGAGCAGTTCTTC. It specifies CASGLAYSGSTDNEQFF.

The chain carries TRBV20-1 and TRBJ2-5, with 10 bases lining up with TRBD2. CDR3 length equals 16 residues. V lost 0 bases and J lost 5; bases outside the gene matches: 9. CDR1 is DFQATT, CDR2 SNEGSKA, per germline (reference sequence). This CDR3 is CSARDASGRSSETQYF. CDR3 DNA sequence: TGCAGTGCTAGAGATGCTAGCGGGAGAAGCTCCGAGACCCAGTACTTC.

The CDR3 region is CASSLEVRVGATNEKLFF. As DNA, the CDR3 is TGCGCCAGCAGCTTGGAGGTCCGGGTTGGGGCGACTAATGAAAAACTGTTTTTT. The rearrangement uses TRBV5-1 and TRBJ1-4; tentatively, D is TRBD1 (5 bases). This CDR3 region has 18 residues. With 0 bases removed from V and 2 bases from J, the gap between germline ends came to 17 bases. Germline loops: CDR1 SGHRS, CDR2 YFSETQ.

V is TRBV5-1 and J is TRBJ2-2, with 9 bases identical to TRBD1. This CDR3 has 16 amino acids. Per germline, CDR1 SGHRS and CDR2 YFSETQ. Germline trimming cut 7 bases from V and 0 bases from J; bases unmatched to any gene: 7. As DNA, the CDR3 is TGCGCCAGCGGACCCGGGACAGGGACGAACACCGGGGAGCTGTTTTTT. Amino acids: CASGPGTGTNTGELFF.

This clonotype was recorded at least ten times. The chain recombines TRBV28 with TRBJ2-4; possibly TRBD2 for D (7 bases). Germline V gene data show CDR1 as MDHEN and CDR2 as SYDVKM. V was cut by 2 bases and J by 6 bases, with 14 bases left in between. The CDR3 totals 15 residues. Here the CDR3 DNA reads TGTGCCAGCAGTTTAAGGGGGGGCGCGACAAACATTCAGTACTTC. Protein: CASSLRGGATNIQYF.

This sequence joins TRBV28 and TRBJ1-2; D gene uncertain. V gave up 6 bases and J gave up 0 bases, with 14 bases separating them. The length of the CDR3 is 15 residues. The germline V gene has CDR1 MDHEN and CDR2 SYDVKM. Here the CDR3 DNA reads TGTGCCAGCAGCGAACAGTGGGTTTCTAACTATGGCTACACCTTC. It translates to CASSEQWVSNYGYTF.

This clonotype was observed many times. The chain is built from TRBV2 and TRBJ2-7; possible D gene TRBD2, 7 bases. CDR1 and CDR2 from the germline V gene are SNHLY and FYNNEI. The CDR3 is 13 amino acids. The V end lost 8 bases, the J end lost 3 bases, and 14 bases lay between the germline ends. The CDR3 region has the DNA TGTGCCAGCTGCGGGGGCGCGGGCTACGAGCAGTACTTC. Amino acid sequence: CASCGGAGYEQYF.

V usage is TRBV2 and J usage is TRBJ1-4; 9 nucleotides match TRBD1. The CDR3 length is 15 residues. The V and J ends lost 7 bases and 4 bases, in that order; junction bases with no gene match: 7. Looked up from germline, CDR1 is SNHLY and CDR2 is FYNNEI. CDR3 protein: CASTIQGAGNEKLFF. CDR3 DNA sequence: TGTGCCAGCACGATACAGGGGGCGGGTAATGAAAAACTGTTTTTT.

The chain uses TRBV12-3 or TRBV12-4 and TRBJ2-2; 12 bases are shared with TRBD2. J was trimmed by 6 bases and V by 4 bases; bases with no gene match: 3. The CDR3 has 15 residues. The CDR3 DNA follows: TGTGCCAGCAGTTCACGGACTAGCGGGGCCGGGGAGCTGTTTTTT. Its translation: CASSSRTSGAGELFF.

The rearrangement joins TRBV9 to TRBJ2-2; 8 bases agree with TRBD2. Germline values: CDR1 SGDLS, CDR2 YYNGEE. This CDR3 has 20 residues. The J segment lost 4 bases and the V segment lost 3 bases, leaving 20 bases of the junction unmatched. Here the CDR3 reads CASSAGGGNPGRGGTGELFF. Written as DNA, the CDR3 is TGTGCCAGCAGCGCCGGCGGGGGTAACCCCGGGAGGGGTGGCACCGGGGAGCTGTTTTTT. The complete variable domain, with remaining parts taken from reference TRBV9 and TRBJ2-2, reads DSGVTQTPKHLITATGQRVTLRCSPRSGDLSVYWYQQSLDQGLQFLIQYYNGEERAKGNILERFSAQQFPDLHSELNLSSLELGDSALYFCASSAGGGNPGRGGTGELFFGEGSRLTVL.

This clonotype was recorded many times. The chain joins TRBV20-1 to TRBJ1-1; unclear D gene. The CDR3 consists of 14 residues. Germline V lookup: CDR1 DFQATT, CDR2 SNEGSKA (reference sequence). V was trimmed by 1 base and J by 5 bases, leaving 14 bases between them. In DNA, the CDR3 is TGCAGTGCTAGAGTGTCCGGTGGGAAAACTGAAGCTTTCTTT. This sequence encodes CSARVSGGKTEAFF.

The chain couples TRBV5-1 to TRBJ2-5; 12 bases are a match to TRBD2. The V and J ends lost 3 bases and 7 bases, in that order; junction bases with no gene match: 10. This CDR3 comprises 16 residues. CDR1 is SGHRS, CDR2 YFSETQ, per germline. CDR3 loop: CASSSGTSGLRGTQYF. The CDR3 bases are TGCGCCAGCAGCTCGGGGACTAGCGGGTTGCGCGGGACCCAGTACTTC. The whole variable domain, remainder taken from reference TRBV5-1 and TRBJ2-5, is KAGVTQTPRYLIKTRGQQVTLSCSPISGHRSVSWYQQTPGQGLQFLFEYFSETQRNKGNFPGRFSGRQFSNSRSEMNVSTLELGDSALYLCASSSGTSGLRGTQYFGPGTRLLVL.